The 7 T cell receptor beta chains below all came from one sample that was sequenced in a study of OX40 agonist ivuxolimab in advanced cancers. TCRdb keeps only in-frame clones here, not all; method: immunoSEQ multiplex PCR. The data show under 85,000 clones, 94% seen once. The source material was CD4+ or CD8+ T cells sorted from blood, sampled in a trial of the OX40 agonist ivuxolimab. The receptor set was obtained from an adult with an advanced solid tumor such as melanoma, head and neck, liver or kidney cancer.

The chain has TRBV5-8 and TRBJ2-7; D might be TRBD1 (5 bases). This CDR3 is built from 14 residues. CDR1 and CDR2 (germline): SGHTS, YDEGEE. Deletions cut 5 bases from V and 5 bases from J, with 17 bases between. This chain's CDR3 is CASSSGQGLDEQYF. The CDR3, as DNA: TGTGCCAGCAGTTCCGGGCAGGGTTTAGACGAGCAGTACTTC.

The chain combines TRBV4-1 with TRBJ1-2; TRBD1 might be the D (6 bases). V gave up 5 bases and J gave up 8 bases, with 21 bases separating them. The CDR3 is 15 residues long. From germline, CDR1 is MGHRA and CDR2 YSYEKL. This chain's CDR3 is CASSLIPDSPQGYTF. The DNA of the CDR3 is TGCGCCAGCAGCTTGATACCGGACAGCCCCCAGGGCTACACCTTC.

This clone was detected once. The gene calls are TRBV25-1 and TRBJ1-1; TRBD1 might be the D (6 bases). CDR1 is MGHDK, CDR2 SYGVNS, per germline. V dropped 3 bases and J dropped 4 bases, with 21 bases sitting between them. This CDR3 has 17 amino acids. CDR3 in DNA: TGTGCCAGCAGTGATACAGGGACCTCCCGCGGCGGCACTGAAGCTTTCTTT. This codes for CASSDTGTSRGGTEAFF.

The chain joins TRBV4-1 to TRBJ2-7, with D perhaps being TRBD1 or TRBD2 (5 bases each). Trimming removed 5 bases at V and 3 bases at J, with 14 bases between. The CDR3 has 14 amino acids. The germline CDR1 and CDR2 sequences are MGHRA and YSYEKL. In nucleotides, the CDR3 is TGCGCCAGCAGCGACCCGGGACGGTACTACGAGCAGTACTTC. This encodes CASSDPGRYYEQYF.

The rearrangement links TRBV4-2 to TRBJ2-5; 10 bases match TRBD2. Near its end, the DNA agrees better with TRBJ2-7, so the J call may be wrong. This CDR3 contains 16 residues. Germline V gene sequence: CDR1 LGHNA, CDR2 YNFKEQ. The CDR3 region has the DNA TGTGCCAGCAGCCGGACGGAAGGACTAGCGGACTACGAGCAGTACTTC. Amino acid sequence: CASSRTEGLADYEQYF.

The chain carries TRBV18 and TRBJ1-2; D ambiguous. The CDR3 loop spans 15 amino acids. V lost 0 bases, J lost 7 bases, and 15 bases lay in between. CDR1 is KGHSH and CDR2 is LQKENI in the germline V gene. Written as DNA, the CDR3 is TGTGCCAGCTCACCACCGGATCCGGGTAGTGGTGGCTACACCTTC. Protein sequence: CASSPPDPGSGGYTF.

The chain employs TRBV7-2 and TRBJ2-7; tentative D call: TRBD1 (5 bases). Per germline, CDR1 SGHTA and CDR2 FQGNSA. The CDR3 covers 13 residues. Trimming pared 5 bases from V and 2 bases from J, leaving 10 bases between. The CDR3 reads CASSPTDTYEQYF. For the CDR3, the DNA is TGTGCCAGCAGCCCGACAGATACCTACGAGCAGTACTTC.